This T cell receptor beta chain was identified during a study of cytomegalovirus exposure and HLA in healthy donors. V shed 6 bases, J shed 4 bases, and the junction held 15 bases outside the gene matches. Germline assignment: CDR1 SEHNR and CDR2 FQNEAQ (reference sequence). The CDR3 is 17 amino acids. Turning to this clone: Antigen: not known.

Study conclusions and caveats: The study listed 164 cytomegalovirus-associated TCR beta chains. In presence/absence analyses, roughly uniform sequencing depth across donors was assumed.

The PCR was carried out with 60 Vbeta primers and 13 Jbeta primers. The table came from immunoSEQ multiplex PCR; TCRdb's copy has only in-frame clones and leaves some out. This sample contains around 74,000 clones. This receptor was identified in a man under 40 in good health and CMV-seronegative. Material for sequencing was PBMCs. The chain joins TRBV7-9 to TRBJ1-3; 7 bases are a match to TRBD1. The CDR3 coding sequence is TGTGCCAGCAGTCTTCCGCCGGGACAGACTAGAGGAAACACCATATATTTT. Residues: CASSLPPGQTRGNTIYF.